A single sample gave rise to the 24 T cell receptor beta chains below, sequenced in a study of T cell responses to AZD1222 COVID-19 vaccine. Clones were sequenced by immunoSEQ multiplex PCR, and TCRdb holds only the in-frame ones, with some missing. The sample has around 140,000 clones, around 90% seen once. The material sequenced was peripheral blood, taken on day 0 of AZD1222 vaccination. The source is an adult in good health.

The genes are TRBV5-1 and TRBJ1-2; TRBD1 matches 9 bases. J lost 5 bases, V lost 4 bases, and 12 bases had no gene match. The CDR3 totals 16 residues. Germline V gives CDR1 SGHRS, CDR2 YFSETQ. CDR3 coding DNA: TGCGCCAGCAGCCCTGGGACAGGGCTATTTTTGTATGGCTACACCTTC. Translated: CASSPGTGLFLYGYTF. The variable domain in full, with the rest retrieved from reference TRBV5-1 and TRBJ1-2, is KAGVTQTPRYLIKTRGQQVTLSCSPISGHRSVSWYQQTPGQGLQFLFEYFSETQRNKGNFPGRFSGRQFSNSRSEMNVSTLELGDSALYLCASSPGTGLFLYGYTFGSGTRLTVV.

The rearrangement joins TRBV12-3 or TRBV12-4 to TRBJ1-6; D call uncertain. V was pared by 2 bases and J by 10 bases, with 9 bases between. There are 13 residues in the CDR3. Written as DNA, the CDR3 is TGTGCCAGCAGTTTATCGGCGGTATCACCCCTCCACTTT. Translating it yields CASSLSAVSPLHF.

The chain couples TRBV19 to TRBJ1-5; 8 bases agree with TRBD1. The CDR3 covers 15 residues. The V gene's germline CDR1 is LNHDA and CDR2 SQIVND (reference sequence). After removal of 5 bases from V and 3 bases from J, the junction contained 6 bases not matched to a gene. Here the CDR3 reads CASSGQGNFNQPQHF. The DNA of the CDR3 is TGTGCCAGTAGTGGACAGGGAAATTTCAATCAGCCCCAGCATTTT.

The chain carries TRBV7-2 and TRBJ1-5; no firm D call. This CDR3 is 13 amino acids long. Trimming left V 5 bases short and J 2 bases short, with 7 bases between. Germline CDR1 reads SGHTA; CDR2 reads FQGNSA. As DNA, the CDR3 is TGTGCCAGCAGCCAGGACGGCAATCAGCCCCAGCATTTT. It yields the protein CASSQDGNQPQHF. Drawing the rest from reference TRBV7-2 and TRBJ1-5, the complete variable domain is GAGVSQSPSNKVTEKGKDVELRCDPISGHTALYWYRQSLGQGLEFLIYFQGNSAPDKSGLPSDRFSAERTGGSVSTLTIQRTQQEDSAVYLCASSQDGNQPQHFGDGTRLSIL.

The chain is built from TRBV5-4 and TRBJ1-2, with D possibly TRBD1 on 5 matching bases. The length of the CDR3 is 15 residues. Trimming cost V 0 bases and J 3 bases, with 12 bases left between them. Germline V gene data show CDR1 as SGHNT and CDR2 as YYREEE (reference sequence). CDR3 DNA: TGTGCCAGCAGCTTGGCCGGTGGAGGGGACTATGGCTACACCTTC. It is translated as CASSLAGGGDYGYTF.

The chain carries TRBV19 and TRBJ1-2; D is unresolved. From germline, CDR1 is LNHDA and CDR2 SQIVND (reference sequence). CDR3 length: 15 residues. V was trimmed by 4 bases and J by 0 bases, leaving 12 bases between them. CDR3 sequence: CASSTAEYTNYGYTF. The CDR3, as DNA: TGTGCCAGTAGTACGGCAGAATATACTAACTATGGCTACACCTTC. The full variable domain, in which reference TRBV19 and TRBJ1-2 provide the parts outside the CDR3, is DGGITQSPKYLFRKEGQNVTLSCEQNLNHDAMYWYRQDPGQGLRLIYYSQIVNDFQKGDIAEGYSVSREKKESFPLTVTSAQKNPTAFYLCASSTAEYTNYGYTFGSGTRLTVV.

This clone was seen only a few times. The V gene is TRBV5-1, the J gene TRBJ2-7, with 15 bases aligning to TRBD2. CDR1 and CDR2 from the germline V gene are SGHRS and YFSETQ. This CDR3 spans 17 amino acids. V lost 0 bases to trimming and J lost 2 bases; unmatched junction nucleotides: 3. As DNA, the CDR3 is TGCGCCAGCAGCTTGGCTGGGACTAGCGGGGGGACCTACGAGCAGTACTTC. It codes for CASSLAGTSGGTYEQYF.

V gene TRBV12-3 or TRBV12-4 combines with J gene TRBJ2-7; 9 positions agree with TRBD2. The CDR3 spans 12 residues. Trimming took 8 bases from V and 8 from J; bases not matched to a gene: 7. The CDR3 coding sequence is TGTGCCAGCGGATTGGGACTAGCTAAGCAGTACTTC. Amino acid sequence: CASGLGLAKQYF.

The chain combines TRBV7-6 with TRBJ2-2; D is ambiguous. V was trimmed by 4 bases and J by 0 bases, leaving 3 bases between them. The germline CDR1 and CDR2 sequences are SGHVS and FNYEAQ. The CDR3 spans 13 residues. The chain's CDR3 is CASSSANTGELFF. CDR3 DNA sequence: TGTGCCAGCAGCTCAGCGAACACCGGGGAGCTGTTTTTT.

V gene TRBV6-6 combines with J gene TRBJ2-3, with 9 bases fitting TRBD2. The CDR3 extends over 14 amino acids. The V gene's germline CDR1 is MNHNY and CDR2 SVGAGI (reference sequence). Trimming took 5 bases from V and 3 from J; bases not matched to a gene: 3. DNA of the CDR3: TGTGCCAGCAGTCCCAGCGGGGGGACAGATACGCAGTATTTT. This encodes CASSPSGGTDTQYF.

The V and J genes are TRBV5-4 and TRBJ2-3; a possible D gene is TRBD2 (6 bases). The CDR3 sequence is 16 residues long. V was cut by 3 bases and J by 0 bases, with 14 bases left in between. Germline CDR1 and CDR2: SGHNT and YYREEE (reference sequence). CDR3 nucleotides: TGTGCCAGCAGCTCGCCGACAGCGGGTAGCACAGATACGCAGTATTTT. Translating it yields CASSSPTAGSTDTQYF.

The chain has TRBV7-2 and TRBJ1-2; TRBD1 matches 10 bases. V dropped 5 bases and J dropped 4; count of bases not matched to a gene: 7. The CDR3 consists of 15 residues. Germline V gene lookup returns CDR1 SGHTA and CDR2 FQGNSA. Here the CDR3 reads CASSRGGQGTYGYTF. The DNA for the CDR3 is TGTGCCAGCAGCAGGGGGGGACAGGGGACCTATGGCTACACCTTC. Variable domain in full (rest from reference TRBV7-2 and TRBJ1-2): GAGVSQSPSNKVTEKGKDVELRCDPISGHTALYWYRQSLGQGLEFLIYFQGNSAPDKSGLPSDRFSAERTGGSVSTLTIQRTQQEDSAVYLCASSRGGQGTYGYTFGSGTRLTVV.

The chain is built from TRBV3-1 (or the pseudogene TRBV3-2) and TRBJ1-2, with 7 bases aligning to TRBD1. Trimming at V came to 4 bases and at J to 7 bases, leaving 12 bases not matched to a gene. The CDR3 has 15 residues. Germline CDR1 LGHDT, CDR2 YNNKEL (reference sequence). In DNA form, the CDR3 reads TGTGCCAGCAGCCGATCAGACAGGGAGATACGTGGCTACACCTTC. Its protein is CASSRSDREIRGYTF.

The J gene is TRBJ1-2, the V gene TRBV2; D not certain. The length of the CDR3 is 15 residues. CDR1 and CDR2 (germline): SNHLY, FYNNEI. V shed 0 bases and J shed 8 bases, with 16 bases lying between them. CDR3 in amino acids: CASSEAQTLLLGYTF. CDR3 in DNA: TGTGCCAGCAGTGAAGCCCAGACACTCCTCTTAGGCTACACCTTC.

This clone was found a few times. The J gene is TRBJ2-7, the V gene TRBV5-4; 14 bases are shared with TRBD2. The CDR3 spans 17 residues. V lost 2 bases and J lost 2; bases outside the gene matches: 6. Germline V gene sequence: CDR1 SGHNT, CDR2 YYREEE (reference sequence). Written as DNA, the CDR3 is TGTGCCAGCAGCTTTGGGACTAGCGGGGGCCGAGCCTACGAGCAGTACTTC. It codes for CASSFGTSGGRAYEQYF. Combining the CDR3 with reference TRBV5-4 and TRBJ2-7 gives the whole variable domain ETGVTQSPTHLIKTRGQQVTLRCSSQSGHNTVSWYQQALGQGPQFIFQYYREEENGRGNFPPRFSGLQFPNYSSELNVNALELDDSALYLCASSFGTSGGRAYEQYFGPGTRLTVT.

The chain is built from TRBV11-3 and TRBJ2-5; 9 bases agree with TRBD1. J lost 4 bases, V lost 5 bases, and 8 bases had no gene match. The CDR3 has 15 amino acids. The germline V gene encodes CDR1 SGHNT and CDR2 YENEEA. The chain's CDR3 is CASSPGTGLGETQYF. As DNA, the CDR3 is TGTGCCAGCAGCCCCGGGACAGGGTTAGGAGAGACCCAGTACTTC.

The chain uses TRBV12-5 and TRBJ1-5; the match to TRBD1 covers 9 bases. The V segment lost 5 bases and the J segment 7 bases; nucleotides outside the gene matches: 9. Germline V gene data show CDR1 as LGHNT and CDR2 as FRNRAP. The CDR3 totals 15 residues. CDR3 residues: CASGQSGQGIQPQHF. For the CDR3, the DNA is TGTGCTAGTGGTCAATCGGGACAGGGTATCCAGCCCCAGCATTTT. Full variable domain (rest looked up from reference TRBV12-5 and TRBJ1-5): DARVTQTPRHKVTEMGQEVTMRCQPILGHNTVFWYRQTMMQGLELLAYFRNRAPLDDSGMPKDRFSAEMPDATLATLKIQPSEPRDSAVYFCASGQSGQGIQPQHFGDGTRLSIL.

The J gene is TRBJ2-2, the V gene TRBV13; D is unresolved. The CDR3 is 16 amino acids. Germline V gene sequence: CDR1 PRHDT, CDR2 FYEKMQ (reference sequence). The V and J ends lost 5 bases and 0 bases respectively, with 13 bases between them. CDR3 coding DNA: TGTGCCAGCAGCCCCCGTTCCCAAGCGAACACCGGGGAGCTGTTTTTT. This gives the protein CASSPRSQANTGELFF.

This rearrangement joins TRBV9 to TRBJ1-2; D gene unclear. V was clipped by 5 bases and J by 2 bases, with 4 bases between them. Germline V gene lookup returns CDR1 SGDLS and CDR2 YYNGEE. This CDR3 comprises 11 residues. This CDR3 reads CASSYNYGYTF. For the CDR3, the DNA is TGTGCCAGCAGTTACAACTATGGCTACACCTTC. Supplemented by reference TRBV9 and TRBJ1-2, the full variable domain reads DSGVTQTPKHLITATGQRVTLRCSPRSGDLSVYWYQQSLDQGLQFLIQYYNGEERAKGNILERFSAQQFPDLHSELNLSSLELGDSALYFCASSYNYGYTFGSGTRLTVV.

The chain joins TRBV6-2 or TRBV6-3 to TRBJ1-2; 9 positions agree with TRBD1. With 2 bases clipped from V and 2 bases from J, the junction kept 9 bases outside the gene matches. Germline CDR1 and CDR2: MNHEY and SVGEGT. This CDR3 contains 17 residues. This CDR3 reads CASSYPYRQGVNYGYTF. The CDR3 bases are TGTGCCAGCAGTTACCCGTACCGACAGGGGGTAAACTATGGCTACACCTTC.

V gene TRBV6-2 or TRBV6-3 combines with J gene TRBJ2-3; 8 bases fit TRBD1. Germline lookup yields CDR1 MNHEY and CDR2 SVGEGT. The junction had 6 bases not matched to a gene; V was cut back by 0 bases and J by 7 bases. The CDR3 is made up of 15 amino acids. The chain's CDR3 is CASSYSGQEGHTQYF. The DNA of the CDR3 is TGTGCCAGCAGTTACTCGGGACAGGAGGGACATACGCAGTATTTT.

The chain couples TRBV9 to TRBJ1-1, with D hard to call. Deletions cut 4 bases from V and 1 base from J, with 11 bases between. Germline V gives CDR1 SGDLS, CDR2 YYNGEE. The CDR3 loop spans 14 amino acids. CDR3 sequence: CASSPGGWNTEAFF. The CDR3 coding sequence is TGTGCCAGCAGCCCCGGTGGCTGGAACACTGAAGCTTTCTTT.

V and J are TRBV27 and TRBJ1-5, with TRBD1 identical over 7 bases. This CDR3 region has 13 residues. V trimming: 8 bases; J trimming: 7 bases; junction bases outside the gene matches: 8. Germline V gives CDR1 MNHEY, CDR2 SMNVEV (reference sequence). This CDR3 is CASGGTVEQPQHF. CDR3 in DNA: TGTGCCAGCGGGGGGACAGTTGAGCAGCCCCAGCATTTT.

This clone has more than one count but fewer than ten. The chain links TRBV27 to TRBJ1-1; D gene unclear. Germline loops: CDR1 MNHEY, CDR2 SMNVEV (reference sequence). V dropped 5 bases and J dropped 1 base, with 5 bases sitting between them. The CDR3 spans 12 residues. CDR3 nucleotide sequence: TGTGCCAGCAGTCACACGAACACTGAAGCTTTCTTT. It is translated as CASSHTNTEAFF.